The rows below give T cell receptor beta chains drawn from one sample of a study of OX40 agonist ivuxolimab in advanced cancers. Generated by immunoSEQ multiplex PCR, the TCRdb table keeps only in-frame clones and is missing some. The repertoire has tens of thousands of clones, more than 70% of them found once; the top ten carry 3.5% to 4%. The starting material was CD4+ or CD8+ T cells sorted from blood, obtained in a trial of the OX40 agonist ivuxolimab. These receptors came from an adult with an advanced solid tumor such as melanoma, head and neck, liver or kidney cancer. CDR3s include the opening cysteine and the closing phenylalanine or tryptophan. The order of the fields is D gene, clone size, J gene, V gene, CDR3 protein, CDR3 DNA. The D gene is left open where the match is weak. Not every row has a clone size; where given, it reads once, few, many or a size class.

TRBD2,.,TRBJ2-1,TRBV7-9,CASSRGLAGADEQFF,TGTGCCAGCAGCCGCGGACTAGCGGGAGCTGATGAGCAGTTCTTC
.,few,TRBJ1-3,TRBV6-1,CATKTSSGNTIYF,TGTGCCACCAAAACGAGCTCTGGAAACACCATATATTTT
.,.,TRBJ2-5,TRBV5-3,CARSLAGRDWETQYF,TGTGCCAGAAGCTTGGCCGGCAGGGATTGGGAGACCCAGTACTTC
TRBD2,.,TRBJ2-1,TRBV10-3,CAISAGPPNEQFF,TGTGCCATCTCAGCGGGGCCCCCGAATGAGCAGTTCTTC
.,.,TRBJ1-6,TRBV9,CASSATPGNSPLHF,TGTGCCAGCAGCGCGACCCCAGGGAACTCACCCCTCCACTTT
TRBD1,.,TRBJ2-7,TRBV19,CASSMLPGTGLYEQYF,TGTGCCAGTAGTATGCTCCCGGGGACAGGGCTCTACGAGCAGTACTTC
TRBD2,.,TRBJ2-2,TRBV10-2,CASRASGATGELFF,TGCGCCAGCAGAGCTAGCGGTGCAACCGGGGAGCTGTTTTTT
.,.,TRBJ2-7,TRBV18,CASSPGSSYEQYF,TGTGCCAGCTCACCGGGGAGTTCCTACGAGCAGTACTTC
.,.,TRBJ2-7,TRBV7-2,CASSLDGVFPYEQYF,TGTGCCAGCAGCTTAGACGGGGTCTTCCCCTACGAGCAGTACTTC
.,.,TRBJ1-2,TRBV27,CASKREPSSYGYTF,TGTGCCAGCAAGCGAGAACCATCTTCCTATGGCTACACCTTC
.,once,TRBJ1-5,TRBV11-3,CASSPTGPQQPQHF,TGTGCCAGCAGCCCTACAGGGCCCCAACAGCCCCAGCATTTT
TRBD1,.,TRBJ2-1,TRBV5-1,CASSVQGPNEQFF,TGCGCCAGCAGCGTACAGGGGCCCAATGAGCAGTTCTTC
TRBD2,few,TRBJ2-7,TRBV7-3,CASSLRGLRLAASYEQYF,TGTGCCAGCAGCTTAAGAGGTTTAAGACTAGCGGCGTCCTACGAGCAGTACTTC
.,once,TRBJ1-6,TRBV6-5,CATRGNYNSPLHF,TGTGCCACCAGAGGAAACTATAATTCACCCCTCCACTTT
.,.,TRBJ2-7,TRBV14,CASSQDRAGPYEQYF,TGTGCCAGCAGCCAAGATAGGGCAGGCCCCTACGAGCAGTACTTC
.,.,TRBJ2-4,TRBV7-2,CASSFPEDIQYF,TGTGCCAGCAGCTTCCCGGAGGACATTCAGTACTTC
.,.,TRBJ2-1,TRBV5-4,CASSPGSEAFNEQFF,TGTGCCAGCAGCCCCGGCAGCGAGGCTTTTAATGAGCAGTTCTTC
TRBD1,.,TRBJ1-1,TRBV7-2,CASSPGGTGGTEAFF,TGTGCCAGCAGCCCGGGGGGGACAGGGGGCACTGAAGCTTTCTTT
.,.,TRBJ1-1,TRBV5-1,CASSLDPNTEAFF,TGCGCCAGCAGCTTGGACCCGAACACTGAAGCTTTCTTT
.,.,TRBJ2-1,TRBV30,CAWRIGPYNEQFF,TGTGCCTGGAGAATAGGGCCCTACAATGAGCAGTTCTTC
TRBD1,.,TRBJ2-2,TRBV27,CASSLRTGYTGELFF,TGTGCCAGCAGTCTCCGGACAGGGTACACCGGGGAGCTGTTTTTT
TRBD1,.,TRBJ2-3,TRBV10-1,CASSDSTGSTDTQYF,TGCGCCAGCAGTGACTCGACAGGGAGCACAGATACGCAGTATTTT
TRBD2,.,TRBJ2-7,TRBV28,CASSFLRAGATEQYF,TGTGCCAGCAGTTTCCTTCGGGCGGGAGCAACCGAGCAGTACTTC
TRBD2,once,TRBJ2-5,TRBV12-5,CASGLGLTSGTPVAQYF,TGTGCTAGTGGTTTGGGGCTTACTAGCGGGACCCCGGTGGCCCAGTACTTC
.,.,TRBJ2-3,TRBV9,CASSVDMGTDTQYF,TGTGCCAGCAGCGTAGATATGGGCACAGATACGCAGTATTTT
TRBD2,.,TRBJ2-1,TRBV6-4,CASIFAPSGRNGHNEQFF,TGTGCCAGCATCTTCGCCCCTAGCGGGAGGAACGGCCACAATGAGCAGTTCTTC
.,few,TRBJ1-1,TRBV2,CASSGISARGEAFF,TGTGCCAGCAGTGGGATCTCGGCACGGGGAGAAGCTTTCTTT
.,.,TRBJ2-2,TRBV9,CASSVLDRNTGELFF,TGTGCCAGCAGCGTCCTAGACCGGAACACCGGGGAGCTGTTTTTT
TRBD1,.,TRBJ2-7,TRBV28,CASRRDSLRNEQYF,TGTGCCAGCAGACGGGACAGTCTAAGGAACGAGCAGTACTTC
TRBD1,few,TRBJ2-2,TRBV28,CASDRANTGELFF,TGTGCCTCGGACAGGGCGAACACCGGGGAGCTGTTTTTT
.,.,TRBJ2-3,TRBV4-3,CASSQAGLRTDTQYF,TGCGCCAGCAGCCAAGCGGGGTTACGGACAGATACGCAGTATTTT
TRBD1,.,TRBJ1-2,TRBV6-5,CASRESGTGGYGYTF,TGTGCCAGCAGAGAATCCGGGACAGGGGGCTATGGCTACACCTTC
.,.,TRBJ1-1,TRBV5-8,CASSLAPGLNTEAFF,TGTGCCAGCAGCTTGGCTCCGGGTTTGAACACTGAAGCTTTCTTT
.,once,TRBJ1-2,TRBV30,CAWGRLGYGYTF,TGTGCCTGGGGCCGACTGGGCTATGGCTACACCTTC
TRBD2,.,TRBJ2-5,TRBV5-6,CASSRLAGAWETQYF,TGTGCCAGCAGTCGATTAGCGGGAGCATGGGAGACCCAGTACTTC
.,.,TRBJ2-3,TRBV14,CASSLDRTNSGTQYF,TGTGCCAGCAGCCTCGACAGGACTAACTCAGGGACGCAGTATTTT
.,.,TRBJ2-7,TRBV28,CASSYSTYEQYF,TGTGCCAGCAGTTATTCGACCTACGAGCAGTACTTC
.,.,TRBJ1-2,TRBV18,CASSPQGQGLYGYTF,TGTGCCAGCTCACCACAGGGGCAGGGCCTCTATGGCTACACCTTC
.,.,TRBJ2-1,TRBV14,CASSQLGQYNEQFF,TGTGCCAGCAGCCAGCTGGGACAATACAATGAGCAGTTCTTC
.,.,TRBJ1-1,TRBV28,CASSFTEAFF,TGTGCCAGCAGTTTCACTGAAGCTTTCTTT
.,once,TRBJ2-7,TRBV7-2,CASSPRADSYEQYF,TGTGCCAGCAGCCCCCGGGCGGACTCCTACGAGCAGTACTTC
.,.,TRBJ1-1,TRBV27,CASSLRGGAANTEAFF,TGTGCCAGCAGTTTACGTGGGGGCGCGGCGAACACTGAAGCTTTCTTT
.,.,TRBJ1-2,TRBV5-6,CASSPTFGRSLRDYGYTF,TGTGCCAGCAGCCCCACCTTTGGCCGGTCCCTTCGGGACTATGGCTACACCTTC
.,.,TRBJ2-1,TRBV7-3,CASSLGRESPNPFF,TGTGCCAGCAGCTTAGGCCGAGAGAGTCCCAACCCGTTCTTC
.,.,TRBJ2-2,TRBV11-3,CASSPGEQNTGELFF,TGTGCCAGCAGCCCGGGGGAGCAGAACACCGGGGAGCTGTTTTTT
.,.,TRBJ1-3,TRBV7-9,CASSLRVDTIYF,TGTGCCAGCAGCTTACGGGTTGACACCATATATTTT
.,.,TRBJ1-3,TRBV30,CAWARTGNTIYF,TGTGCCTGGGCAAGGACTGGAAACACCATATATTTT
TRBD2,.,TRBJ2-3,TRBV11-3,CASSLLAGISTDTQYF,TGTGCCAGCAGCTTGCTAGCGGGAATAAGCACAGATACGCAGTATTTT
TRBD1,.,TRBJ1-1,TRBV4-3,CASSQETALGQGNTEAFF,TGCGCCAGCAGCCAAGAAACGGCTCTGGGACAGGGAAACACTGAAGCTTTCTTT
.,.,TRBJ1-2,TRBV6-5,CASSYGVGQDMGYTF,TGTGCCAGCAGTTACGGCGTAGGGCAGGACATGGGCTACACCTTC